This TCR beta chain stems from a study of blood T cell repertoires in COVID-19. The CDR3 contains 15 residues. V was clipped by 1 base and J by 6 bases; unmatched bases: 6. Per germline, CDR1 MDHEN and CDR2 SYDVKM. This clone was counted a single time. Profiled with immunoSEQ multiplex PCR; TCRdb holds only in-frame clones, not every one. The sample shows 360,000 or so clones, 85% to 90% of them seen only once. The V gene is TRBV28, the J gene TRBJ1-5; 7 nucleotides align to TRBD1. Sequencing was performed on PBMCs or T cells enriched from blood (not recorded which). The receptor's source is a woman between 25 and 40 years old who had recovered from COVID-19. The DNA for the CDR3 is TGTGCCAGCAGTTTATATCGGCAGGGGGGTCAGCCCCAGCATTTT. Translated: CASSLYRQGGQPQHF.